The 18 T cell receptor beta chains given below trace back to one sample, sequenced in a study of radiation and T cells in renal cell carcinoma. Time point in this sample: blood 4 weeks post-SBRT, at nephrectomy. Treatment noted: 15 Gy SBRT to primary tumor, nephrectomy 4 weeks later. Measured with immunoSEQ multiplex PCR; TCRdb has only the in-frame clones, and not every one. The sample holds approximately 150,000 clones; 65% to 90% are singletons and the top ten take 15% to 20%. The input for sequencing was blood, taken from a patient whose treatment included radiotherapy and nephrectomy. All receptors derive from a woman between 45 and 65 years old with renal cell carcinoma.

The J gene is TRBJ1-2, the V gene TRBV5-5; D call uncertain. V dropped 0 bases and J dropped 1 base, with 4 bases sitting between them. This CDR3 has 13 amino acids. The V gene's germline CDR1 is SGHKS and CDR2 YYEKEE (reference sequence). In nucleotides, the CDR3 is TGTGCCAGCAGCTTGGACAGTAACTATGGCTACACCTTC. It is translated as CASSLDSNYGYTF.

The chain uses TRBV5-1 and TRBJ1-4, with TRBD1 matching 11 bases. Looked up from germline, CDR1 is SGHRS and CDR2 is YFSETQ. The CDR3 length is 15 residues. V gave up 0 bases and J gave up 7 bases; unmatched junction bases: 2. The CDR3 DNA reads TGCGCCAGCAGCTTGGGGGACAGGGGGTTTGAAAAACTGTTTTTT. As protein: CASSLGDRGFEKLFF.

CDR3 protein: CAVAGRRELFF. The CDR3 DNA follows: TGTGCCGTCGCAGGCCGTCGGGAGCTGTTTTTT. The V call is TRBV19, the J call TRBJ2-2; D ambiguous. The CDR3 covers 11 residues. The V end lost 11 bases, the J end lost 9 bases, and 13 bases lay between the germline ends. Germline-derived CDR1 and CDR2 are LNHDA and SQIVND (reference sequence). Drawing the rest from reference TRBV19 and TRBJ2-2, the complete variable domain is DGGITQSPKYLFRKEGQNVTLSCEQNLNHDAMYWYRQDPGQGLRLIYYSQIVNDFQKGDIAEGYSVSREKKESFPLTVTSAQKNPTAFYLCAVAGRRELFFGEGSRLTVL.

The rearrangement joins TRBV18 to TRBJ2-7; TRBD2 is a possible D gene (6 bases). The germline V gene encodes CDR1 KGHSH and CDR2 LQKENI. The CDR3 is 13 amino acids. V lost 3 bases, J lost 2 bases, and 8 bases lay in between. CDR3 loop: CASSPGGTYEQYF. In nucleotides, the CDR3 is TGTGCCAGCTCACCCGGGGGAACCTACGAGCAGTACTTC.

The chain recombines TRBV5-6 with TRBJ1-5, with 9 bases fitting TRBD1. The germline V gene encodes CDR1 SGHDT and CDR2 YYEEEE. The CDR3 runs 17 residues. V shed 2 bases, J shed 5 bases, and the junction held 11 bases outside the gene matches. Here the CDR3 reads CASSFWRGTGTDQPQHF. The CDR3 DNA is TGTGCCAGCAGCTTTTGGCGTGGGACAGGGACAGATCAGCCCCAGCATTTT.

The rearrangement uses TRBV7-2 and TRBJ1-4; 9 nucleotides line up with TRBD1. The CDR3 extends over 15 amino acids. In germline, CDR1 is SGHTA, CDR2 FQGNSA. Trimming at V came to 5 bases and at J to 6 bases, leaving 7 bases not matched to a gene. The CDR3 region is CASSAEQGAYEKLFF. The CDR3 DNA reads as TGTGCCAGCAGCGCAGAACAGGGGGCATATGAAAAACTGTTTTTT.

The V gene is TRBV6-6, the J gene TRBJ1-5; D not certain. V lost 0 bases, J lost 5 bases, and 8 bases lay in between. Per germline, CDR1 MNHNY and CDR2 SVGAGI (reference sequence). CDR3 length equals 14 residues. The CDR3 DNA is TGTGCCAGCAGTTACTCGAGGCAGGATCAGCCCCAGCATTTT. As protein: CASSYSRQDQPQHF.

The chain carries TRBV7-8 and TRBJ1-1; D remains unclear. Trimming shortened V by 2 bases and J by 0 bases, and 7 bases separated the two germline ends. Looked up from germline, CDR1 is SGHVS and CDR2 is FQNEAQ. CDR3 length: 14 amino acids. The CDR3 coding sequence is TGTGCCAGCAGCTTAACACCCATGAACACTGAAGCTTTCTTT. Translation gives CASSLTPMNTEAFF.

This rearrangement joins TRBV5-1 to TRBJ2-3; 9 nucleotides line up with TRBD2. The CDR3 contains 16 residues. The V segment lost 0 bases and the J segment 0 bases; nucleotides outside the gene matches: 2. Germline values: CDR1 SGHRS, CDR2 YFSETQ. CDR3 coding DNA: TGCGCCAGCAGCTTGGGCGGGGGGGCAAGCACAGATACGCAGTATTTT. This gives the protein CASSLGGGASTDTQYF.

Written as DNA, the CDR3 is TGTGCCAGCAGTTACCACACAGGGTCCAGTCAGCCCCAGCATTTT. Encoded protein: CASSYHTGSSQPQHF. This chain joins TRBV6-6 and TRBJ1-5; D might be TRBD1 (6 bases). The germline V gene has CDR1 MNHNY and CDR2 SVGAGI (reference sequence). CDR3 length: 15 residues. V lost 2 bases, J lost 6 bases, and 14 bases lay in between.

The J gene is TRBJ2-5, the V gene TRBV27; D might be TRBD1 (7 bases). The germline gives CDR1 MNHEY, CDR2 SMNVEV (reference sequence). Trimming left V 2 bases short and J 5 bases short, with 21 bases between. The CDR3 has 17 amino acids. CDR3 residues: CASSLKGRTGRGETQYF. The CDR3 DNA sequence: TGTGCCAGCAGTTTAAAGGGCAGGACAGGCCGGGGGGAGACCCAGTACTTC.

The chain combines TRBV10-3 with TRBJ1-5; 11 bases map to TRBD1. Germline V CDR1 and CDR2: ENHRY, SYGVKD. The V gene end was trimmed by 3 bases and the J gene end by 1 base; junction bases not matched to a gene: 8. This CDR3 has 18 amino acids. The CDR3 DNA sequence: TGTGCCATCAGTGATCTGGGACAGGGGGTAGGGAGCAATCAGCCCCAGCATTTT. Translated, it gives CAISDLGQGVGSNQPQHF.

In DNA form, the CDR3 reads TGCGCCAGCAGCCTATCCAGAACCTACGAGCAGTACTTC. It specifies CASSLSRTYEQYF. This rearrangement joins TRBV4-3 to TRBJ2-7, with D unresolved. The CDR3 extends over 13 amino acids. Trimming pared 4 bases from V and 2 bases from J, leaving 9 bases between. Germline V gene lookup returns CDR1 LGHNA and CDR2 YSLEER.

The chain carries TRBV7-2 and TRBJ2-5; TRBD2 is a possible D gene (6 bases). In germline, CDR1 is SGHTA, CDR2 FQGNSA. V gave up 1 base and J gave up 5 bases, with 8 bases separating them. The CDR3 loop spans 13 amino acids. The CDR3 DNA reads TGTGCCAGCAGCTTAGGGGGACTGGAGACCCAGTACTTC. This sequence encodes CASSLGGLETQYF.

This clone was found a few times. The chain employs TRBV18 and TRBJ1-1; TRBD1 might be the D (6 bases). Germline CDR1 KGHSH, CDR2 LQKENI. V lost 4 bases, J lost 0 bases, and 9 bases lay in between. There are 14 residues in the CDR3. The CDR3, as DNA: TGTGCCAGCTCACAAGGGGGGGTGAACACTGAAGCTTTCTTT. Translated, it gives CASSQGGVNTEAFF.

This clone was found a few times. The rearrangement links TRBV9 to TRBJ1-5, with a possible D match to TRBD1 (5 bases). Trimming stripped 0 bases from V and 3 bases from J, with 13 bases between. Germline V gene lookup returns CDR1 SGDLS and CDR2 YYNGEE. The CDR3 is 16 amino acids. The CDR3 region has the DNA TGTGCCAGCAGCGTAGGCACAACAGGTTCCAATCAGCCCCAGCATTTT. Its protein is CASSVGTTGSNQPQHF.

The rearrangement uses TRBV4-1 and TRBJ1-5, with D tentatively TRBD1 (5 bases). The CDR3 loop spans 15 amino acids. V shed 0 bases and J shed 0 bases, with 6 bases lying between them. Germline CDR1 reads MGHRA; CDR2 reads YSYEKL. The CDR3 is CASSQDRDSNQPQHF. CDR3 bases: TGCGCCAGCAGCCAAGACAGGGATAGCAATCAGCCCCAGCATTTT.

The chain couples TRBV4-3 to TRBJ1-5; possibly TRBD1 for D (6 bases). V lost 2 bases, J lost 7 bases, and 15 bases lay in between. Germline CDR1 is LGHNA and CDR2 is YSLEER. The CDR3 runs to 15 residues. The CDR3 DNA is TGCGCCAGCAGCCAACACGGGACAAAAGGGCAGCCCCAGCATTTT. Protein product: CASSQHGTKGQPQHF.